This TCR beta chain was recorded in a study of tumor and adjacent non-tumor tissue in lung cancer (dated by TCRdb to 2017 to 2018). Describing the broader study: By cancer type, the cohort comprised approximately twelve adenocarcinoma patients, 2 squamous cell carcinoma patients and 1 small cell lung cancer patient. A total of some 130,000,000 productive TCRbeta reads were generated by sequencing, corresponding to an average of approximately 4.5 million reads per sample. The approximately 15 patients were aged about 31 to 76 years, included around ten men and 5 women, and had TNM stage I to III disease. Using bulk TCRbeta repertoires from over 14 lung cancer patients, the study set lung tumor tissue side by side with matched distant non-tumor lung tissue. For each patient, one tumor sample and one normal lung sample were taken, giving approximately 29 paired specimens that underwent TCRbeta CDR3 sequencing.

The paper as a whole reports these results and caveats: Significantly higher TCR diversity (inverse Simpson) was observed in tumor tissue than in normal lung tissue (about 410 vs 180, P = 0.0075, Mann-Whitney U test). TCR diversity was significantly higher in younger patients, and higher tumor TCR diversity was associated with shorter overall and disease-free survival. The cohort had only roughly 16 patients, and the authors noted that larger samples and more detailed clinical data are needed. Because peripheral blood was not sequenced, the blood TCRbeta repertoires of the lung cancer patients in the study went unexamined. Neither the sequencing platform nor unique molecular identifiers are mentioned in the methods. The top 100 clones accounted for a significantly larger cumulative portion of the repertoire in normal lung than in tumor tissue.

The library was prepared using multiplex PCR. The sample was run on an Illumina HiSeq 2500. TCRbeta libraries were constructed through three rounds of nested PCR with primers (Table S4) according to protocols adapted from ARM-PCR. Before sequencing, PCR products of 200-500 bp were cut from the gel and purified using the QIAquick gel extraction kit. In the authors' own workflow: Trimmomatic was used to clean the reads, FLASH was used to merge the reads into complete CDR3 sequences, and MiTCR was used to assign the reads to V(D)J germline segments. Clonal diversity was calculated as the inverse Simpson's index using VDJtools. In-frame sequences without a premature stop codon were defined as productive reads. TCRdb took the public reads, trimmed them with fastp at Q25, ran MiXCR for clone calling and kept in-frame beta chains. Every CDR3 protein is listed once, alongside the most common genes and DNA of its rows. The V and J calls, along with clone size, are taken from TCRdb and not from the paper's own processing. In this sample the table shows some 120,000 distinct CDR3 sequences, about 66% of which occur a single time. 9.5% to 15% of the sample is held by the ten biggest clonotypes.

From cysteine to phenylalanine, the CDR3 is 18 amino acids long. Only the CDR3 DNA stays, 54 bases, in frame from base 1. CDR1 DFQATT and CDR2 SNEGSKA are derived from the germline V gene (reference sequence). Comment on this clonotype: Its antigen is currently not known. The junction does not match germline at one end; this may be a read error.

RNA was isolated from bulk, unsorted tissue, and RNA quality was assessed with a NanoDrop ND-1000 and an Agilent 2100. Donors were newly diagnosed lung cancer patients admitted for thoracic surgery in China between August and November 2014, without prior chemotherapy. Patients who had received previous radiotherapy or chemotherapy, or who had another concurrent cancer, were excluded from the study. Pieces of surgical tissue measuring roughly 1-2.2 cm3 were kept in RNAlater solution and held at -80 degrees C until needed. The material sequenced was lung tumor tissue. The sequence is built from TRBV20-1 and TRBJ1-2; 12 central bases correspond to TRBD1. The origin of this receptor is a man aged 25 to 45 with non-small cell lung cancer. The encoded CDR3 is CSARGPPGQGAKYHGYTF. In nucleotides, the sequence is TGCAGTGCTAGAGGCCCCCCGGGACAGGGGGCCAAATACCATGGTTACACCTTC.